A selection of T cell receptor beta chains follows, all from one sample in a study of T cell responses to AZD1222 COVID-19 vaccine. Clones were sequenced by immunoSEQ multiplex PCR, and TCRdb holds only the in-frame ones, with some missing. The sample gives around 130,000 clones, nearly 95% of which show up once; about 1% is in the top ten. The source material was peripheral blood, sampled on day 0 of AZD1222 vaccination. Every receptor here comes from an adult in good health. CDR3s include the opening cysteine and the closing phenylalanine or tryptophan. A D gene is named only where the DNA matches it firmly. Some rows have no size entry. The others give once, few or many, or a class for an expanded clone.

j_gene: TRBJ1-1; d_gene: -; v_gene: TRBV2; abundance: -; CDR3nt: TGTGCCAGCAGTGAATATGGGAACACTGAAGCTTTCTTT; CDR3aa: CASSEYGNTEAFF
j_gene: TRBJ1-6; d_gene: -; v_gene: TRBV9; abundance: -; CDR3nt: TGTGCCAGCCGGGACGGCCTCAATTCACCCCTCCACTTT; CDR3aa: CASRDGLNSPLHF
j_gene: TRBJ1-1; d_gene: TRBD1; v_gene: TRBV19; abundance: -; CDR3nt: TGTGCCAGTGTTCCCCGGGACAGGAACACTGAAGCTTTCTTT; CDR3aa: CASVPRDRNTEAFF
j_gene: TRBJ1-2; d_gene: TRBD1; v_gene: TRBV3-1/TRBV3-2; abundance: once; CDR3nt: TGTGCCAGCAGCCATGGACGGGACAGCCCCTACTATGGCTACACCTTC; CDR3aa: CASSHGRDSPYYGYTF
j_gene: TRBJ1-5; d_gene: -; v_gene: TRBV12-3/TRBV12-4; abundance: -; CDR3nt: TGTGCCAGCAGTCTCCAGGATAATCAGCCCCAGCATTTT; CDR3aa: CASSLQDNQPQHF
j_gene: TRBJ1-5; d_gene: -; v_gene: TRBV15; abundance: -; CDR3nt: TGTGCCACCAGCAGAGAGGGGGGGGCCTATCAGCCCCAGCATTTT; CDR3aa: CATSREGGAYQPQHF
j_gene: TRBJ1-3; d_gene: -; v_gene: TRBV9; abundance: -; CDR3nt: TGTGCCAGCAGCGTAGTCCCCACTGGAAACACCATATATTTT; CDR3aa: CASSVVPTGNTIYF
j_gene: TRBJ2-7; d_gene: -; v_gene: TRBV6-1; abundance: -; CDR3nt: TGTGCCAGCAGTGAATGGGGGGCTAGCTCCTACGAGCAGTACTTC; CDR3aa: CASSEWGASSYEQYF
j_gene: TRBJ2-3; d_gene: TRBD2; v_gene: TRBV10-3; abundance: -; CDR3nt: TGTGCCATCAGTTCCGGGACTAGCGGGGGTCCCAGCACAGATACGCAGTATTTT; CDR3aa: CAISSGTSGGPSTDTQYF
j_gene: TRBJ2-1; d_gene: -; v_gene: TRBV5-1; abundance: -; CDR3nt: TGCGCCAGCAGCTTGCAAGGCAGCTCCTACAATGAGCAGTTCTTC; CDR3aa: CASSLQGSSYNEQFF
j_gene: TRBJ1-1; d_gene: -; v_gene: TRBV6-5; abundance: -; CDR3nt: TGTGCCAGCAGTTATCAAGCCGGGGACACTGAAGCTTTCTTT; CDR3aa: CASSYQAGDTEAFF
j_gene: TRBJ1-2; d_gene: -; v_gene: TRBV19; abundance: -; CDR3nt: TGTGCCAGTAGTATAGGGTCGGGGGATGGCTACACCTTC; CDR3aa: CASSIGSGDGYTF
j_gene: TRBJ1-1; d_gene: -; v_gene: TRBV27; abundance: -; CDR3nt: TGTGCCAGCAGTTTCCATACGAGCGGGCCCCACACTGAAGCTTTCTTT; CDR3aa: CASSFHTSGPHTEAFF
j_gene: TRBJ1-2; d_gene: -; v_gene: TRBV2; abundance: -; CDR3nt: TGTGCCATAAAAAAAGGGGCTGGCTACACCTTC; CDR3aa: CAIKKGAGYTF
j_gene: TRBJ1-5; d_gene: TRBD1; v_gene: TRBV4-1; abundance: -; CDR3nt: TGCGCCAGCAGCCAAGGGTGGGCCAGGGGGAACAATCAGCCCCAGCATTTT; CDR3aa: CASSQGWARGNNQPQHF
j_gene: TRBJ2-7; d_gene: -; v_gene: TRBV10-3; abundance: -; CDR3nt: TGTGCCATCAGTGCAGGACCCTACGAGCAGTACTTC; CDR3aa: CAISAGPYEQYF
j_gene: TRBJ2-1; d_gene: TRBD2; v_gene: TRBV6-2/TRBV6-3; abundance: -; CDR3nt: TGTGCCAGCAGTTACACGGGGGGCTACAATGAGCAGTTCTTC; CDR3aa: CASSYTGGYNEQFF
j_gene: TRBJ1-6; d_gene: TRBD1; v_gene: TRBV6-6; abundance: -; CDR3nt: TGTGCCAGCAGTCTCGGGGGGGACAGTTTTTCTAAGACACCCCTCCACTTT; CDR3aa: CASSLGGDSFSKTPLHF
j_gene: TRBJ2-7; d_gene: -; v_gene: TRBV4-1; abundance: -; CDR3nt: TGCGCCAGCAGCCAAGATCGGACTGCGGCCTCCTACGAGCAGTACTTC; CDR3aa: CASSQDRTAASYEQYF
j_gene: TRBJ2-7; d_gene: -; v_gene: TRBV12-3/TRBV12-4; abundance: -; CDR3nt: TGTGCCAGCAGTTTTGACAACTACTACGAGCAGTACTTC; CDR3aa: CASSFDNYYEQYF
j_gene: TRBJ2-5; d_gene: -; v_gene: TRBV19; abundance: -; CDR3nt: TGTGCCACCAGACAGGCGGGGGAGACCCAGTACTTC; CDR3aa: CATRQAGETQYF
j_gene: TRBJ2-2; d_gene: -; v_gene: TRBV6-6; abundance: -; CDR3nt: TGTGCCAGCAGTTACGTGGGGGGCGGGGAGCTGTTTTTT; CDR3aa: CASSYVGGGELFF
j_gene: TRBJ1-2; d_gene: TRBD1; v_gene: TRBV13; abundance: -; CDR3nt: TGTGCCAGCAGGCAGACAGGGTCTAACTATGGCTACACCTTC; CDR3aa: CASRQTGSNYGYTF
j_gene: TRBJ2-7; d_gene: -; v_gene: TRBV12-5; abundance: once; CDR3nt: TGTGCTAGTGGTCCTGGGAGTGCGGAAGACGAGCAGTACTTC; CDR3aa: CASGPGSAEDEQYF
j_gene: TRBJ2-1; d_gene: TRBD1; v_gene: TRBV5-1; abundance: -; CDR3nt: TGCGCCAGCAGCTTGGGGGGGACAGTTTACAATGAGCAGTTCTTC; CDR3aa: CASSLGGTVYNEQFF
j_gene: TRBJ1-2; d_gene: TRBD1; v_gene: TRBV9; abundance: -; CDR3nt: TGTGCCAGCAGCCCAGGACAGGGTCCCAACTATGGCTACACCTTC; CDR3aa: CASSPGQGPNYGYTF
j_gene: TRBJ2-1; d_gene: -; v_gene: TRBV11-3; abundance: -; CDR3nt: TGTGCCAGCAGCTTAGGGCCGGTAGCTGAGCAGTTCTTC; CDR3aa: CASSLGPVAEQFF
j_gene: TRBJ1-4; d_gene: -; v_gene: TRBV27; abundance: -; CDR3nt: TGTGCCAGCAGTCCCCTTGGACAGAGAGCAACTAATGAAAAACTGTTTTTT; CDR3aa: CASSPLGQRATNEKLFF
j_gene: TRBJ2-2; d_gene: TRBD1; v_gene: TRBV9; abundance: -; CDR3nt: TGTGCCAGCAGCCCTCGGACAGGGGGGAGCACCGGGGAGCTGTTTTTT; CDR3aa: CASSPRTGGSTGELFF
j_gene: TRBJ2-7; d_gene: TRBD1; v_gene: TRBV3-1/TRBV3-2; abundance: -; CDR3nt: TGTGCCAGCAGCCAAGCCCCGGGAGACAGGGGAGCCTACGAGCAGTACTTC; CDR3aa: CASSQAPGDRGAYEQYF